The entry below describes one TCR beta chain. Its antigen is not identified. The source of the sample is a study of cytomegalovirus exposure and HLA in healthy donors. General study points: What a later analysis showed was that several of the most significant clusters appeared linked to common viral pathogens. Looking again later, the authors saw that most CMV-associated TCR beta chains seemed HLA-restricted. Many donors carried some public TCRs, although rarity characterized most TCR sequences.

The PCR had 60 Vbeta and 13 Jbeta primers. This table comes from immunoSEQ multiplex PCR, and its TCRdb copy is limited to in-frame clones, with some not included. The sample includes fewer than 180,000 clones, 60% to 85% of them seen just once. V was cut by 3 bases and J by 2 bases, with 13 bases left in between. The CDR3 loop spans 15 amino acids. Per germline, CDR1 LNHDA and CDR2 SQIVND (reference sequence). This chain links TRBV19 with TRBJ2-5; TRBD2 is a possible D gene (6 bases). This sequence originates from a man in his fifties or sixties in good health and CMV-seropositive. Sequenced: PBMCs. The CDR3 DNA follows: TGTGCCAGTAGTATCCGACGGGGGTATCAAGAGACCCAGTACTTC. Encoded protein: CASSIRRGYQETQYF.